This passage covers 21 T cell receptor beta chains from one sample sequenced in a study of blood T cell repertoires in COVID-19. Assay used: immunoSEQ multiplex PCR; TCRdb lists only in-frame clones, some missing. The sample lists about 62,000 clones; around 86% were seen once. Sequencing was carried out using peripheral blood. The receptors stem from a woman at least 80 years old with acute or convalescent COVID-19.

The chain carries TRBV19 and TRBJ1-1; possible D gene TRBD1, 5 bases. Looked up from germline, CDR1 is LNHDA and CDR2 is SQIVND (reference sequence). Trimming removed 5 bases from V and 0 bases from J, with 25 bases in between. There are 19 residues in the CDR3. CDR3 DNA sequence: TGTGCCAGTAGTCCACACCAAATCCAGGGTTCACTTATGAACACTGAAGCTTTCTTT. This gives the protein CASSPHQIQGSLMNTEAFF.

Written as DNA, the CDR3 is TGTGCCAGCAGTTCCCGGGGGACAGGGTTTCCGTCAGGCAATCAGCCCCAGCATTTT. Translated, it gives CASSSRGTGFPSGNQPQHF. This chain joins TRBV27 and TRBJ1-5, with 9 bases identical to TRBD1. V dropped 4 bases and J dropped 2; count of bases not matched to a gene: 15. Looked up from germline, CDR1 is MNHEY and CDR2 is SMNVEV (reference sequence). This CDR3 contains 19 residues.

This chain links TRBV24-1 with TRBJ1-2, with 7 bases that match TRBD1. Germline CDR1 and CDR2: KGHDR and SFDVKD. V shed 7 bases and J 2 bases; nucleotides not matched to a gene: 9. The CDR3 contains 15 residues. The CDR3 reads CATRNDREGNYGYTF. The CDR3 region has the DNA TGTGCCACCAGGAATGACAGGGAAGGGAACTATGGCTACACCTTC.

The genes are TRBV7-2 and TRBJ2-2, with 12 bases matching TRBD2. The trim removed 7 bases at V and 2 bases at J, leaving 8 bases unmatched. Germline V CDR1 and CDR2: SGHTA, FQGNSA. This CDR3 contains 17 residues. CDR3 sequence reads: CASTLTSGGQNTGELFF. The CDR3 DNA reads TGTGCCAGCACCCTTACTAGCGGGGGGCAAAACACCGGGGAGCTGTTTTTT.

This chain connects TRBV7-3 to TRBJ2-3; 12 positions match TRBD2. V was clipped by 3 bases and J by 5 bases; unmatched bases: 6. CDR3 length: 16 residues. Germline values: CDR1 SGHTA, CDR2 FQGTGA. CDR3 coding DNA: TGTGCCAGCAGCTTGTATCTAGCGGGGGGGCTAGATACGCAGTATTTT. Protein product: CASSLYLAGGLDTQYF.

The gene calls are TRBV6-5 and TRBJ2-7; D unresolved. Germline V CDR1 and CDR2: MNHEY, SVGAGI. The V gene lost 6 bases and the J gene lost 4 bases, with 10 bases spanning the gap. The CDR3 has 12 amino acids. CDR3 DNA: TGTGCCAGCAGCTCCACGGTTTACGAGCAGTACTTC. Its translation is CASSSTVYEQYF.

This chain links TRBV5-1 with TRBJ1-5; 8 nucleotides line up with TRBD1. Per germline, CDR1 SGHRS and CDR2 YFSETQ. V gave up 0 bases and J gave up 5 bases; unmatched junction bases: 7. The CDR3 has 16 residues. The CDR3 is CASSLGGTGPHQPQHF. The CDR3 DNA is TGCGCCAGCAGCTTGGGCGGGACAGGCCCGCATCAGCCCCAGCATTTT.

The gene calls are TRBV28 and TRBJ1-2, with 8 bases lining up with TRBD1. This CDR3 comprises 14 residues. The V and J ends lost 5 bases and 4 bases, in that order; junction bases with no gene match: 6. Germline CDR1 is MDHEN and CDR2 is SYDVKM. CDR3 residues: CASSKTGQVYGYTF. The CDR3 coding sequence is TGTGCCAGCAGTAAAACGGGACAGGTCTATGGCTACACCTTC.

The rearrangement uses TRBV5-1 and TRBJ1-1; 8 bases match TRBD1. V lost 6 bases and J lost 5; bases outside the gene matches: 12. The CDR3 runs 15 residues. Per germline, CDR1 SGHRS and CDR2 YFSETQ. The CDR3 DNA reads as TGCGCCAGCACCGAGCCTACAGGGGGTGCGACTGAAGCTTTCTTT. This sequence encodes CASTEPTGGATEAFF.

The chain uses TRBV9 and TRBJ1-1; D perhaps matches TRBD1 (6 bases). CDR1 is SGDLS, CDR2 YYNGEE, per germline. Trimming stripped 0 bases from V and 6 bases from J, with 12 bases between. This CDR3 spans 14 amino acids. The CDR3 sequence is CASSVATGSPEAFF. In DNA, the CDR3 is TGTGCCAGCAGCGTAGCAACAGGGAGCCCTGAAGCTTTCTTT.

The chain couples TRBV3-1 (or the pseudogene TRBV3-2) to TRBJ2-2, with 8 bases identical to TRBD2. Germline lookup yields CDR1 LGHDT and CDR2 YNNKEL (reference sequence). This CDR3 comprises 18 residues. The V segment lost 4 bases and the J segment 1 base; nucleotides outside the gene matches: 11. This CDR3 reads CASSPRTGGVLNTGELFF. The DNA of the CDR3 is TGTGCCAGCAGCCCCCGGACGGGGGGGGTTCTGAACACCGGGGAGCTGTTTTTT.

Comments on this clone: The sample contains more than one DNA sequence encoding this CDR3. The CDR3 DNA follows: TGTGCCAGTAGTATTAGCAGGGGGACAGATACGCAGTATTTT. This gives the protein CASSISRGTDTQYF. This chain links TRBV19 with TRBJ2-3, with TRBD1 matching 7 bases. This CDR3 is built from 14 residues. V lost 3 bases, J lost 3 bases, and 3 bases stayed unmatched. The V gene's germline CDR1 is LNHDA and CDR2 SQIVND (reference sequence).

The V call is TRBV4-3, the J call TRBJ2-1; TRBD2 might be the D (7 bases). The CDR3 is 17 residues long. Trimming removed 1 base at V and 8 bases at J, with 21 bases between. Per germline, CDR1 LGHNA and CDR2 YSLEER. CDR3 nucleotide sequence: TGCGCCAGCAGCCAAGTAGGGGGGGCAAGTAACGTCTATGAGCAGTTCTTC. Translated, it gives CASSQVGGASNVYEQFF.

CDR3 in DNA: TGTGCCAGCAGTTTCGGGGACAGGGCCTATGGCTACACCTTC. It specifies CASSFGDRAYGYTF. The V gene is TRBV28, the J gene TRBJ1-2; TRBD1 matches 9 bases. The V gene's germline CDR1 is MDHEN and CDR2 SYDVKM. The CDR3 covers 14 residues. V shed 3 bases and J 4 bases; nucleotides not matched to a gene: 3.

In DNA, the CDR3 is TGTGCCAGTAGTATAGATCGTAAGAACACTGAAGCTTTCTTT. This codes for CASSIDRKNTEAFF. The gene calls are TRBV19 and TRBJ1-1, with D uncertain. This CDR3 is built from 14 residues. The germline V gene has CDR1 LNHDA and CDR2 SQIVND (reference sequence). Trimming stripped 0 bases from V and 1 base from J, with 6 bases between.

The V and J genes are TRBV3-1 (or the pseudogene TRBV3-2) and TRBJ1-1, with D unclear. The CDR3 runs 11 residues. Germline lookup yields CDR1 LGHDT and CDR2 YNNKEL (reference sequence). V was cut by 11 bases and J by 5 bases, with 12 bases left in between. CDR3 sequence reads: CAVAGLTEAFF. The CDR3 DNA reads as TGTGCCGTCGCGGGATTGACTGAAGCTTTCTTT.

This clone was picked up one time. The CDR3 reads CASSHRATYGYTF. Written as DNA, the CDR3 is TGCGCCAGCAGTCACAGGGCTACTTATGGCTACACCTTC. The rearrangement links TRBV10-2 to TRBJ1-2, with D perhaps matching TRBD1 (6 bases). The CDR3 is 13 residues long. V was shortened by 5 bases and J by 5 bases, with 12 bases between the two germline ends. The germline CDR1 and CDR2 sequences are WSHSY and SAAADI.

This chain links TRBV18 with TRBJ1-1, with D unresolved. Between the trimmed V and J ends, which lost 2 bases and 0 bases, there was a span of 4 bases. Germline CDR1 and CDR2: KGHSH and LQKENI. This CDR3 comprises 13 residues. The CDR3 protein is CASSPILNTEAFF. The CDR3 nucleotides read TGTGCCAGCTCACCAATCTTGAACACTGAAGCTTTCTTT.

This chain uses TRBV5-1 with TRBJ2-1; 7 bases are a match to TRBD2. V lost 0 bases to trimming and J lost 2 bases; unmatched junction nucleotides: 2. The germline V gene encodes CDR1 SGHRS and CDR2 YFSETQ. The CDR3 totals 15 residues. Written as DNA, the CDR3 is TGCGCCAGCAGCTTGGATCTAGCGGCCTACAATGAGCAGTTCTTC. This gives the protein CASSLDLAAYNEQFF.

The chain joins TRBV27 to TRBJ1-5, with D perhaps matching TRBD1 (6 bases). The V gene lost 5 bases and the J gene lost 2 bases, with 13 bases spanning the gap. This CDR3 comprises 15 residues. Germline CDR1 and CDR2: MNHEY and SMNVEV (reference sequence). In DNA, the CDR3 is TGTGCCAGCAGTCTAGGGGGAAGCGGCAATCAGCCCCAGCATTTT. Protein sequence: CASSLGGSGNQPQHF.

V and J are TRBV27 and TRBJ2-7; TRBD2 is a possible D gene (5 bases). CDR1 and CDR2 (germline): MNHEY, SMNVEV (reference sequence). This CDR3 has 19 amino acids. V lost 3 bases to trimming and J lost 1 base, with 25 bases between them. This CDR3 reads CASSFSPLAAARVSYEQYF. The CDR3 bases are TGTGCCAGCAGTTTCTCACCCCTCGCGGCCGCGCGGGTGTCCTACGAGCAGTACTTC.